Listed below are T cell receptor beta chains from one sample, sequenced in a study of post-analysis software for immune sequencing data. TCRdb redid the calling of the PCR reads with MiXCR, one entry per CDR3 protein. Among almost 700,000 distinct CDR3 sequences listed, 59% were seen once. The sample was blood. The receptor set was obtained from a girl aged 2-9 years with multiple sclerosis. The CDR3 runs from the conserved cysteine through the conserved F or W. The D gene is left open where the match is weak. Clone sizes are given selectively: once, few, many, or a class where the clone is expanded.

.	TRBV4-3	TRBJ1-1	.	CASSNALEAFF	TGCGCCAGCAGCAACGCCCTTGAAGCTTTCTTT
.	TRBV7-9	TRBJ2-5	.	CASSLLASLETQYF	TGTGCCAGCAGCTTACTAGCGTCCCTAGAGACCCAGTACTTC
.	TRBV7-2	TRBJ2-7	.	CASSWAGPSYEQYF	TGTGCCAGCAGTTGGGCCGGGCCCTCCTACGAGCAGTACTTC
.	TRBV6-6	TRBJ2-1	TRBD2	CASSYRPGLDYNEQFF	TGTGCCAGCAGTTACAGACCGGGACTAGACTACAATGAGCAGTTCTTC
.	TRBV9	TRBJ1-1	.	CASSVEGVDTEAFF	TGTGCCAGCAGCGTAGAAGGGGTCGACACTGAAGCTTTCTTT
.	TRBV4-3	TRBJ2-4	.	CASSQGGETHLAKNIQYF	TGCGCCAGCAGCCAAGGAGGGGAGACACACCTAGCCAAAAACATTCAGTACTTC
.	TRBV6-6	TRBJ2-7	.	CASGRGTGASYEQYF	TGTGCCAGCGGACGAGGCACCGGAGCCTCCTACGAGCAGTACTTC
.	TRBV5-8	TRBJ1-1	.	CASSLEMYEGLPEAFF	TGTGCCAGCAGCTTGGAGATGTACGAAGGGTTACCTGAAGCTTTCTTT
.	TRBV29-1	TRBJ2-2	TRBD1	CCVAYRGGNTGELFF	TGCTGCGTTGCGTACAGGGGTGGGAACACCGGGGAGCTGTTTTTT
.	TRBV10-3	TRBJ2-1	.	CAISENWDPYYNEQFF	TGTGCCATCAGTGAGAATTGGGATCCTTATTACAATGAGCAGTTCTTC
.	TRBV6-2/TRBV6-3	TRBJ2-6	.	CASSYKGAGANVLTF	TGTGCCAGCAGTTACAAAGGGGCTGGGGCCAACGTCCTGACTTTC
once	TRBV6-5	TRBJ2-1	TRBD2	CASGRLAAQSQQFF	TGTGCCAGCGGGAGACTAGCGGCACAATCTCAGCAGTTCTTC
few	TRBV20-1	TRBJ2-3	TRBD2	CSARAGLAGGISTDTQYF	TGCAGTGCTAGGGCGGGACTAGCGGGGGGAATCAGCACAGATACGCAGTATTTT
.	TRBV20-1	TRBJ1-2	.	CSARDHRGASYGYTF	TGCAGTGCTAGAGATCATCGCGGGGCATCCTATGGCTACACCTTC
few	TRBV5-6	TRBJ1-2	TRBD1	CASRPRQGAGGYTF	TGTGCCAGCAGACCGAGACAGGGGGCTGGTGGCTACACCTTC